The clone carrying this T cell receptor (beta chain) appeared once. Its antigen remains unknown. Libraries were prepared by immunoSEQ multiplex PCR; TCRdb keeps only in-frame clonotypes and omits some of them. The table lists about 120,000 clones, approximately 92% of them singletons, with more than 0.1% in the top ten. V gave up 0 bases and J gave up 15 bases; unmatched junction bases: 10. The CDR3 has 15 amino acids. Germline V CDR1 and CDR2: LNHDA, SQIVND (reference sequence). The source of the sample is a study of graft-versus-host responses after intestinal transplantation. The specimen was unstimulated CD4+ T cells sorted from spleen or lymph node cells, collected before intestinal transplant. This TCR came from a human donor who received an intestinal transplant. The chain has TRBV19 and TRBJ2-1; 11 nucleotides line up with TRBD2. CDR3 in DNA: TGTGCCAGTAGTATAGATCAGGGTAGCGGGAGGGCGCGGTTCTTC. Translation: CASSIDQGSGRARFF.